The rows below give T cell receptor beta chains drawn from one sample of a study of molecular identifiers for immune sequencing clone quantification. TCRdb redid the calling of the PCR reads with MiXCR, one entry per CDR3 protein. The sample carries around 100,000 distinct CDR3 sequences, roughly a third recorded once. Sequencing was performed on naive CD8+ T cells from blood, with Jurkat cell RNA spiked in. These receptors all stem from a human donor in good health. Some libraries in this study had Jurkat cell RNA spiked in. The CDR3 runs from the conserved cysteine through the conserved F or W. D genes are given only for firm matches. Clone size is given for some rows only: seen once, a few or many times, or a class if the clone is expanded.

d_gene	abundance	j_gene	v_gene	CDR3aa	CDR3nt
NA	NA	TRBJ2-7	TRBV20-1	CSARDAMGEQYF	TGCAGTGCTAGAGATGCTATGGGTGAGCAGTACTTC
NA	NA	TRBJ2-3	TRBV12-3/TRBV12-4	CASTRGRDTQYF	TGTGCCAGCACAAGGGGCAGAGATACGCAGTATTTT
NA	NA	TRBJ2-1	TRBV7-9	CASGSWTGRGEQFF	TGTGCCAGCGGCTCCTGGACTGGTCGGGGTGAGCAGTTCTTC
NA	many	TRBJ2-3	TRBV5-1	CASSPEYSNPVDTQYF	TGCGCCAGCAGCCCGGAATATTCGAACCCCGTAGATACGCAGTATTTT
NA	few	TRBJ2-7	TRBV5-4	CASSSGLGGYEQYF	TGTGCCAGCAGCTCGGGACTGGGGGGCTACGAGCAGTACTTC
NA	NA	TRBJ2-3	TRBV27	CASSFASQVDTQYF	TGTGCCAGCAGTTTTGCATCACAGGTAGATACGCAGTATTTT
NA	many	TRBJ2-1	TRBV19	CASSIFGSSYNEQFF	TGTGCCAGTAGTATATTCGGGAGTTCCTACAATGAGCAGTTCTTC
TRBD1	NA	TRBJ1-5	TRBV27	CASSRQGGNQPQHF	TGTGCCAGCAGCAGACAGGGAGGCAATCAGCCCCAGCATTTT
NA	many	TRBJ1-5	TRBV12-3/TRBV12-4	CASSPPDSVQPQHF	TGTGCCAGCAGTCCCCCGGACAGTGTCCAGCCCCAGCATTTT
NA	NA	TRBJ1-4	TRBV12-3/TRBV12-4	CASRLGSNEKLFF	TGTGCCAGCAGGTTAGGCTCTAATGAAAAACTGTTTTTT
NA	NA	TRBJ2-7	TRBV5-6	CASSLQSNREQCF	TGTGCCAGCAGCTTGCAGTCGAATAGGGAGCAGTGCTTC
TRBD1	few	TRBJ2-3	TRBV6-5	CASRDRLHDTQYF	TGTGCCAGCAGGGACAGGCTACACGATACGCAGTATTTT
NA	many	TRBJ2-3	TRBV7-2	CASSLNSYTDTQYF	TGTGCCAGCAGCTTAAACAGCTACACAGATACGCAGTATTTT
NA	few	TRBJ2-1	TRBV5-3	CAQGLADYNEQFF	TGTGCCCAGGGGCTAGCGGATTACAATGAGCAGTTCTTC
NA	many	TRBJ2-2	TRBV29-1	CSVAGDLNTGELFF	TGCAGCGTTGCGGGAGACCTTAACACCGGGGAGCTGTTTTTT
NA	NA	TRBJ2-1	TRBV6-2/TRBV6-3	CASSYVELEQFF	TGTGCCAGCAGTTACGTAGAGCTTGAGCAGTTCTTC
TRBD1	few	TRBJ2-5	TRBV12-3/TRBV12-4	CASSSRTGREETQYF	TGTGCCAGCAGTTCCCGGACAGGAAGAGAAGAGACCCAGTACTTC
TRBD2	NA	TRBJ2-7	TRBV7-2	CASTFSGTSGGWSYEQYF	TGTGCCAGCACCTTTTCCGGGACTAGCGGGGGTTGGTCCTACGAGCAGTACTTC
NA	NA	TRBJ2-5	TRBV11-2	CASKIQETQYF	TGTGCCAGCAAGATACAAGAGACCCAGTACTTC
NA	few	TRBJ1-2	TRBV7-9	CASSPFTGPANYGYTF	TGTGCCAGCAGCCCTTTTACAGGGCCCGCGAACTATGGCTACACCTTC
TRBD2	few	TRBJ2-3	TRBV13	CASSLPPSREGLVDADTQYF	TGTGCCAGCAGCCTCCCCCCCTCGCGGGAGGGCCTAGTCGATGCAGATACGCAGTATTTT
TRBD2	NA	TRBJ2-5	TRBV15	CATSSSGIETQYF	TGTGCCACCAGCAGTAGCGGGATAGAGACCCAGTACTTC
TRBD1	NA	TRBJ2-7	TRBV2	CASSVTGISYEQYF	TGTGCCAGCAGTGTGACAGGGATTTCCTACGAGCAGTACTTC
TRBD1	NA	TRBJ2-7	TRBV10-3	CAISEPRTGRDEQYF	TGTGCCATCAGTGAGCCTCGGACAGGTCGGGACGAGCAGTACTTC
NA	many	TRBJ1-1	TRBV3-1	CASSQGSTEAFF	TGTGCCAGCAGCCAAGGGAGTACTGAAGCTTTCTTT
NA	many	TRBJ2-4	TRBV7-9	CASSLKGKAKNIQYF	TGTGCCAGCAGCTTAAAGGGAAAAGCCAAAAACATTCAGTACTTC
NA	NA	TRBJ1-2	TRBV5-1	CASSLGTGIFDYGYTF	TGCGCCAGCAGCTTGGGCACAGGGATTTTTGACTATGGCTACACCTTC
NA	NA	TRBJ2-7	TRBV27	CASSLMGAFEQYF	TGTGCCAGCAGTTTAATGGGGGCCTTCGAGCAGTACTTC
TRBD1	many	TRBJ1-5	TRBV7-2	CASSLPTGADQPQHF	TGTGCCAGCAGCTTACCCACAGGGGCCGATCAGCCCCAGCATTTT
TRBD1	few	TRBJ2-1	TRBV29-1	CSAEGTGFYNEQFF	TGCAGCGCCGAGGGGACAGGGTTCTACAATGAGCAGTTCTTC
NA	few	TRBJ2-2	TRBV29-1	CSVVTDTGELFF	TGCAGCGTTGTCACAGACACCGGGGAGCTGTTTTTT
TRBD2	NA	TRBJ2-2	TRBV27	CASSQIAGTNTGELFF	TGTGCCAGCAGTCAAATAGCGGGGACCAACACCGGGGAGCTGTTTTTT
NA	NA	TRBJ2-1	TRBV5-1	CASSLEGRIPYEQFF	TGCGCCAGCAGCTTGGAGGGCAGGATCCCCTACGAGCAGTTCTTC
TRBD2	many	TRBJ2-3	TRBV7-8	CASSLGVAGTTDTQYF	TGTGCCAGCAGCTTAGGTGTAGCGGGGACCACAGATACGCAGTATTTT
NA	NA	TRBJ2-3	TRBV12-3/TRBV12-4	CASTVSGPRIDTQYF	TGTGCCAGCACCGTCAGCGGCCCCAGGATCGATACGCAGTATTTT
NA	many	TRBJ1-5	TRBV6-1	CASSDGGAQPQHF	TGTGCCAGCAGTGATGGGGGGGCTCAGCCCCAGCATTTT
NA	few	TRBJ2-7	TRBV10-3	CAISGINYEQYF	TGTGCCATCAGTGGTATCAACTACGAGCAGTACTTC
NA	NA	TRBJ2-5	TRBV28	CASRTQETQYF	TGTGCCAGCAGGACCCAAGAGACCCAGTACTTC
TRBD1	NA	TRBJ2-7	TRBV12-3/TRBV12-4	CASSYGQGAYVQYF	TGTGCCAGCAGTTACGGACAGGGGGCATACGTGCAGTACTTC
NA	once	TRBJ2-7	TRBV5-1	CASRGAHEQYF	TGCGCCAGCAGAGGGGCCCACGAGCAGTACTTC
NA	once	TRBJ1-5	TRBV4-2	CASSQELGGGSNQPQHF	TGTGCCAGCAGCCAAGAACTCGGGGGGGGTAGCAATCAGCCCCAGCATTTT
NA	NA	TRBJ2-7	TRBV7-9	CASSSLVEGGYEQYF	TGTGCCAGCAGCTCTCTGGTGGAGGGGGGCTACGAGCAGTACTTC
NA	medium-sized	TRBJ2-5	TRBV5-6	CASSLLIWGETQYF	TGTGCCAGCAGCCTCCTCATATGGGGGGAGACCCAGTACTTC